This record covers a single T cell receptor (beta chain). As originally analysed: How many nucleated cells were present was estimated from reference gene primer amplification. The assay was immunoSEQ multiplex PCR, and TCRdb's table has in-frame clones only and misses some. The V and J calls and the clone size are those of that table, but D and trimming were determined from the DNA. The repertoire holds 72,000 or so clones, with approximately 86% as singletons. The sample belongs to a study of blood T cell repertoires in COVID-19. In the study overall: Samples of COVID-19 (acute and convalescent) were obtained from the United States, Italy and Spain. T cells, B-cell-depleted T cells, or PBMCs supplied cDNA or gDNA.

CDR3 length: 13 amino acids. Trimming removed 5 bases from V and 9 bases from J; junction bases left unmatched: 3. Germline CDR1 and CDR2: SEHNR and FQNEAQ (reference sequence). What was sequenced was peripheral blood. The receptor was derived from a man aged 80 or over with active COVID-19. The rearrangement joins TRBV7-9 to TRBJ2-1; 11 bases agree with TRBD2. The CDR3 loop reads CASSTSGSSEQFF. In DNA form, the CDR3 reads TGTGCCAGCAGCACTAGCGGGAGCTCTGAGCAGTTCTTC.